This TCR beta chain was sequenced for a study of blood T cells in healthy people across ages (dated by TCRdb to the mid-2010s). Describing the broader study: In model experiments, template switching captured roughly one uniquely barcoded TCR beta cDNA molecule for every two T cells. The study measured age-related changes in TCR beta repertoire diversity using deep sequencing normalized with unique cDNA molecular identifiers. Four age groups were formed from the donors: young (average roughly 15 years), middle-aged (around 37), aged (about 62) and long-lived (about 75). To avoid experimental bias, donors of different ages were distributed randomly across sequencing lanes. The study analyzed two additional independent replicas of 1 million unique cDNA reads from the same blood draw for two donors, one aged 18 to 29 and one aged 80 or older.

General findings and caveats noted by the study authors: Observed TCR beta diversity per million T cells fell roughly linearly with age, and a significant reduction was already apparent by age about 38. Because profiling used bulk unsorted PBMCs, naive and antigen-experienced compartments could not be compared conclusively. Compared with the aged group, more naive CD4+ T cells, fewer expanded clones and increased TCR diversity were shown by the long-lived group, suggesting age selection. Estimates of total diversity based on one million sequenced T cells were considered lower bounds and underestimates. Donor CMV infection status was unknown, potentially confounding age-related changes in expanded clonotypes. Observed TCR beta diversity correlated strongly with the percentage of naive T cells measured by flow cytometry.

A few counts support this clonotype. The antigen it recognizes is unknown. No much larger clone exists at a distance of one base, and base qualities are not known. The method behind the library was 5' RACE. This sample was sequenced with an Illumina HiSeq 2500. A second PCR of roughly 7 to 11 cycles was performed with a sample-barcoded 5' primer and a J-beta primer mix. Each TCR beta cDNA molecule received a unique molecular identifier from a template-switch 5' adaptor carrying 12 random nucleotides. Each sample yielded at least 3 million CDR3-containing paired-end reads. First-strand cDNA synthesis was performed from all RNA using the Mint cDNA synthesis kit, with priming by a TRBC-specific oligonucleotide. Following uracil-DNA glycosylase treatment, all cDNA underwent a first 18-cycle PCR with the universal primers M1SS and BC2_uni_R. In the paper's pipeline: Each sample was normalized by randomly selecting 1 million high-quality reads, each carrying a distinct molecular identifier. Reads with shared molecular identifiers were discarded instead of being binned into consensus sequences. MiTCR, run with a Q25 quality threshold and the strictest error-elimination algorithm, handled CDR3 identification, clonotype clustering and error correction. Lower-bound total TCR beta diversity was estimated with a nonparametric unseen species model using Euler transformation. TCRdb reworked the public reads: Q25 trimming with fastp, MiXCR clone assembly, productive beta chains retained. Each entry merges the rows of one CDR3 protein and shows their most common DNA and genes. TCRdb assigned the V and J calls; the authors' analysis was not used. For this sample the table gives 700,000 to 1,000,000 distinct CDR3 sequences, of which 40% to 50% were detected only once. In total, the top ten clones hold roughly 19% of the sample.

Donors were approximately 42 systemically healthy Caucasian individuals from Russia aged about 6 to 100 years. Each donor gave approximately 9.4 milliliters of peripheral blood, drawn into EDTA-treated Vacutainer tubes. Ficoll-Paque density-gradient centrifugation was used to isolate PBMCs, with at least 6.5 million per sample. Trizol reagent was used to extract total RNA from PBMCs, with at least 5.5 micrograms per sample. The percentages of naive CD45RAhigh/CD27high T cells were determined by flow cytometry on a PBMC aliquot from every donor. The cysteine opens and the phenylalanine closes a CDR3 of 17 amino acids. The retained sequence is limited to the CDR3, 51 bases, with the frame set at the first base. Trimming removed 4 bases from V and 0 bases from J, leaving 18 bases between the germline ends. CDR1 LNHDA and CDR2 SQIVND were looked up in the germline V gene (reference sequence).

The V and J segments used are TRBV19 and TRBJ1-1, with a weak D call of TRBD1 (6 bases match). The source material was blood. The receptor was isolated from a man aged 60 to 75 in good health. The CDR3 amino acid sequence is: CASSSPGDTLMNTEAFF. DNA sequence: TGTGCCAGTAGTAGCCCAGGGGATACCCTCATGAACACTGAAGCTTTCTTT.